A single sample is the source of the 26 T cell receptor beta chains below, sequenced in a study of CD8 T cells in Susac syndrome. After extraction with the RNeasy kit, 0.5 to 1 ug of the RNA was reverse transcribed using random hexamers. TCRdb re-analysed the immunoSEQ multiplex PCR reads in MiXCR, keeping a single row per CDR3 protein. The data contain fewer than 250,000 distinct CDR3 sequences, 90% to 95% of them singletons. The specimen sequenced was CD4+ T cells from PBMCs. Receptor source: a human donor in good health.

V gene TRBV12-3 or TRBV12-4 combines with J gene TRBJ1-2; D uncertain. The CDR3 consists of 16 residues. V was pared by 6 bases and J by 4 bases, with 21 bases between. In DNA, the CDR3 is TGTGCCAGCAGCCCCGATGTGGCGGCAGCCGGCTATGGCTACACCTTC. Translating it yields CASSPDVAAAGYGYTF.

The CDR3 nucleotides read TGCAGCGCCGGAGGACAGGGGCCTAACTATGGCTACACCTTC. Protein sequence: CSAGGQGPNYGYTF. The chain has TRBV29-1 and TRBJ1-2; 9 bases line up with TRBD1. The CDR3 covers 14 residues. Germline loops: CDR1 SQVTM, CDR2 ANQGSEA. J gave up 0 bases and V 7 bases, and 6 bases lay outside the gene matches.

The gene calls are TRBV5-1 and TRBJ2-1; D possibly corresponds to TRBD2 (6 bases). Per germline, CDR1 SGHRS and CDR2 YFSETQ. This CDR3 comprises 15 residues. V was cut by 4 bases and J by 4 bases, with 15 bases left in between. The CDR3 region has the DNA TGCGCCAGCAGCAGCGACCCTGGGAGGTACAATGAGCAGTTCTTC. It translates to CASSSDPGRYNEQFF. The full variable domain, in which reference TRBV5-1 and TRBJ2-1 provide the parts outside the CDR3, is KAGVTQTPRYLIKTRGQQVTLSCSPISGHRSVSWYQQTPGQGLQFLFEYFSETQRNKGNFPGRFSGRQFSNSRSEMNVSTLELGDSALYLCASSSDPGRYNEQFFGPGTRLTVL.

The rearrangement uses TRBV20-1 and TRBJ2-7; D remains unclear. The germline V and J ends were trimmed by 0 bases and 2 bases, with 8 bases remaining between them. Germline CDR1 and CDR2: DFQATT and SNEGSKA (reference sequence). CDR3 length equals 13 residues. CDR3 amino acids: CSARDESTYEQYV. CDR3 nucleotides: TGCAGTGCTAGAGACGAGTCCACCTACGAGCAGTACGTC.

V is TRBV20-1 and J is TRBJ2-1; D might be TRBD2 (6 bases). V shed 3 bases and J shed 7 bases, with 13 bases lying between them. The germline V gene encodes CDR1 DFQATT and CDR2 SNEGSKA (reference sequence). This CDR3 region has 13 residues. The CDR3 nucleotides are TGCAGTGCTAGGAGGCCCGGGGGTAATGAGCAGTTCTTC. Its protein is CSARRPGGNEQFF.

The J gene is TRBJ2-1, the V gene TRBV12-3 or TRBV12-4; 14 bases map to TRBD2. V was clipped by 0 bases and J by 5 bases; unmatched bases: 6. CDR3 length: 18 residues. The CDR3 sequence: CASSLASGLAGAHNEQFF. For the CDR3, the DNA is TGTGCCAGCAGTTTAGCCTCGGGACTAGCGGGGGCCCACAATGAGCAGTTCTTC.

This clonotype was picked up one time. This chain links TRBV20-1 with TRBJ1-6; TRBD1 agrees at 9 bases. The length of the CDR3 is 13 residues. V was pared by 5 bases and J by 11 bases, with 7 bases of the junction left unmatched. Germline CDR1 DFQATT, CDR2 SNEGSKA (reference sequence). In DNA, the CDR3 is TGCAGTGCTCCCGGGACAGGGTTGACACCCCTCCACTTT. Translated: CSAPGTGLTPLHF.

V and J are TRBV7-9 and TRBJ2-3; D unclear. Trimming stripped 1 base from V and 0 bases from J, with 5 bases between. Germline CDR1 and CDR2: SEHNR and FQNEAQ (reference sequence). The CDR3 is made up of 14 amino acids. Here the CDR3 reads CASSLGRSTDTQYF. The CDR3 DNA follows: TGTGCCAGCAGCTTAGGTCGCAGCACAGATACGCAGTATTTT.

The chain employs TRBV20-1 and TRBJ1-2; no definite D call. This CDR3 is built from 15 residues. Germline V gene sequence: CDR1 DFQATT, CDR2 SNEGSKA (reference sequence). Trimming shortened V by 0 bases and J by 8 bases, and 19 bases separated the two germline ends. CDR3 loop: CSARDRSRTSAGYTF. CDR3 sequence (DNA): TGCAGTGCTAGAGATAGGAGCCGGACCTCGGCGGGCTACACCTTC.

This chain links TRBV7-6 with TRBJ1-1; D is ambiguous. V dropped 1 base and J dropped 4 bases, with 10 bases sitting between them. Germline V gene sequence: CDR1 SGHVS, CDR2 FNYEAQ. There are 14 residues in the CDR3. The chain's CDR3 is CASSLGVVSTEAFF. CDR3 in DNA: TGTGCCAGCAGCTTAGGGGTGGTGAGCACTGAAGCTTTCTTT.

The V gene is TRBV5-6, the J gene TRBJ2-5; no firm D call. Germline V gene sequence: CDR1 SGHDT, CDR2 YYEEEE. The CDR3 spans 12 residues. The V end lost 0 bases, the J end lost 6 bases, and 6 bases lay between the germline ends. The CDR3 DNA is TGTGCCAGCAGCTTGGTGGCAAAGACCCAGTACTTC. Its protein is CASSLVAKTQYF.

V usage is TRBV19 and J usage is TRBJ2-2, with TRBD1 as a possible D gene (6 bases). CDR3 size: 15 residues. The V end lost 3 bases, the J end lost 6 bases, and 14 bases lay between the germline ends. CDR1 is LNHDA, CDR2 SQIVND, per germline (reference sequence). The CDR3 region is CASSIRGSLAGELFF. CDR3 DNA sequence: TGTGCCAGTAGTATTAGGGGGAGTCTAGCCGGGGAGCTGTTTTTT. The full variable domain, rest sourced from reference TRBV19 and TRBJ2-2, is DGGITQSPKYLFRKEGQNVTLSCEQNLNHDAMYWYRQDPGQGLRLIYYSQIVNDFQKGDIAEGYSVSREKKESFPLTVTSAQKNPTAFYLCASSIRGSLAGELFFGEGSRLTVL.

This clonotype was detected once. The chain combines TRBV28 with TRBJ2-3, with TRBD2 as a possible D gene (6 bases). This CDR3 spans 17 amino acids. Germline V gene data show CDR1 as MDHEN and CDR2 as SYDVKM. With 5 bases removed from V and 0 bases from J, the gap between germline ends came to 18 bases. CDR3 amino acids: CASSATSPGRSTDTQYF. In nucleotides, the CDR3 is TGTGCCAGCAGTGCCACTAGCCCAGGGAGGAGCACAGATACGCAGTATTTT. Looking up the rest from reference TRBV28 and TRBJ2-3 gives the full variable domain: DVKVTQSSRYLVKRTGEKVFLECVQDMDHENMFWYRQDPGLGLRLIYFSYDVKMKEKGDIPEGYSVSREKKERFSLILESASTNQTSMYLCASSATSPGRSTDTQYFGPGTRLTVL.

The chain links TRBV25-1 to TRBJ1-2; no clear D gene. CDR1 MGHDK and CDR2 SYGVNS come from the germline V gene. The V end was cut by 6 bases, the J end by 2 bases, with 10 bases between. This CDR3 contains 13 residues. Here the CDR3 DNA reads TGTGCCAGCAGACGAGGAAGGAACTATGGCTACACCTTC. Its protein product is CASRRGRNYGYTF.

The J gene is TRBJ2-3, the V gene TRBV28; no definite D call. Looked up from germline, CDR1 is MDHEN and CDR2 is SYDVKM. V was trimmed by 8 bases and J by 2 bases, leaving 8 bases between them. CDR3 length: 12 residues. The CDR3 is CASGPYTDTQYF. CDR3 DNA sequence: TGTGCCAGCGGGCCTTACACAGATACGCAGTATTTT.

Only a few counts were recorded for this clonotype. The chain joins TRBV6-5 to TRBJ1-2; 7 positions agree with TRBD1. The CDR3 runs 15 residues. Germline CDR1 is MNHEY and CDR2 is SVGAGI. V lost 4 bases, J lost 7 bases, and 12 bases stayed unmatched. As DNA, the CDR3 is TGTGCCAGCAGTTTTACTATCAGGGGGACTGGTGGCTACACCTTC. Its protein product is CASSFTIRGTGGYTF.

The chain uses TRBV6-2 or TRBV6-3 and TRBJ1-2; the D is unclear. CDR3 size: 13 residues. Trimming cost V 6 bases and J 3 bases, with 11 bases left between them. Germline CDR1 reads MNHEY; CDR2 reads SVGEGT. The CDR3: CASRETFYYGYTF. The CDR3 DNA reads TGTGCCAGCAGAGAGACGTTTTACTATGGCTACACCTTC.

This clonotype was seen just once. The V call is TRBV9, the J call TRBJ1-1; no clear D. This CDR3 is 13 amino acids long. Germline CDR1 reads SGDLS; CDR2 reads YYNGEE. Trimming took off 0 bases at V and 4 bases at J, with 7 bases between the two ends. The CDR3 is CASSVVGSTEAFF. Here the CDR3 DNA reads TGTGCCAGCAGCGTAGTGGGGTCCACTGAAGCTTTCTTT.

The rearrangement uses TRBV9 and TRBJ1-2; 11 bases fit TRBD1. The CDR3 has 15 residues. Trimming at V came to 4 bases and at J to 7 bases, leaving 9 bases not matched to a gene. Germline-derived CDR1 and CDR2 are SGDLS and YYNGEE. DNA for the CDR3: TGTGCCAGCAGCCAAGGACAGGGGGCGCAGATTGGCTACACCTTC. Translating gives CASSQGQGAQIGYTF. Complete variable domain (other parts from reference TRBV9 and TRBJ1-2): DSGVTQTPKHLITATGQRVTLRCSPRSGDLSVYWYQQSLDQGLQFLIQYYNGEERAKGNILERFSAQQFPDLHSELNLSSLELGDSALYFCASSQGQGAQIGYTFGSGTRLTVV.

The chain employs TRBV6-5 and TRBJ1-4, with D unresolved. V was pared by 6 bases and J by 5 bases, with 4 bases between. Per germline, CDR1 MNHEY and CDR2 SVGAGI. CDR3 length: 11 amino acids. The CDR3 DNA follows: TGTGCCAGCAGCCAAAATGAAAAACTGTTTTTT. It translates to CASSQNEKLFF.

This chain joins TRBV18 and TRBJ1-3, with D unclear. V lost 5 bases and J lost 0, with 14 bases in between. This CDR3 region has 16 residues. The germline V gene has CDR1 KGHSH and CDR2 LQKENI. CDR3 residues: CASSAKIGLSGNTIYF. Written as DNA, the CDR3 is TGTGCCAGCTCAGCCAAAATAGGCCTCTCTGGAAACACCATATATTTT.

The chain is built from TRBV5-1 and TRBJ1-5; 9 nucleotides agree with TRBD1. Per germline, CDR1 SGHRS and CDR2 YFSETQ. The CDR3 is 14 residues long. V lost 7 bases to trimming and J lost 4 bases; unmatched junction nucleotides: 6. The CDR3 nucleotides are TGCGCCAGCGCTCCGGGACAGGGAAATCAGCCCCAGCATTTT. Amino acid sequence: CASAPGQGNQPQHF.

Details on this clonotype: One end of the junction fails to match germline, which may point to a read error. The chain combines TRBV7-9 with TRBJ2-2; 10 bases match TRBD1. This CDR3 comprises 17 residues. Germline V gene data show CDR1 as SEHNR and CDR2 as FQNEAQ (reference sequence). The CDR3 protein is CASSVAIGTGDTGELFF. Written as DNA, the CDR3 is TGTGCCAGCAGCGTAGCGATCGGGACAGGGGACACCGGGGAGCTGTTTTTT.

The V gene is TRBV7-2, the J gene TRBJ1-3; D unresolved. The CDR3 runs to 15 residues. V shed 1 base and J shed 0 bases, with 7 bases lying between them. Germline CDR1 SGHTA, CDR2 FQGNSA. DNA for the CDR3: TGTGCCAGCAGCTTAGATGGGATCTCTGGAAACACCATATATTTT. Amino acids: CASSLDGISGNTIYF. Based on the CDR3 plus reference TRBV7-2 and TRBJ1-3, the full variable domain is GAGVSQSPSNKVTEKGKDVELRCDPISGHTALYWYRQSLGQGLEFLIYFQGNSAPDKSGLPSDRFSAERTGGSVSTLTIQRTQQEDSAVYLCASSLDGISGNTIYFGEGSWLTVV.

The chain combines TRBV7-2 with TRBJ1-1; D is undetermined. The CDR3 contains 14 residues. The V end lost 5 bases, the J end lost 0 bases, and 10 bases lay between the germline ends. In germline, CDR1 is SGHTA, CDR2 FQGNSA. The CDR3 loop is CASSLRSLNTEAFF. DNA of the CDR3: TGTGCCAGCAGCCTGAGGAGTTTGAACACTGAAGCTTTCTTT.

The rearrangement links TRBV20-1 to TRBJ2-7; the match to TRBD1 covers 10 bases. CDR1 is DFQATT and CDR2 is SNEGSKA in the germline V gene (reference sequence). After removal of 3 bases from V and 3 bases from J, the junction contained 8 bases not matched to a gene. The CDR3 has 15 amino acids. CDR3 DNA sequence: TGCAGTGCTAGGGCGCAGGGGACAGGGGTCTACGAGCAGTACTTC. It translates to CSARAQGTGVYEQYF.